Listed below are T cell receptor beta chains from one sample, sequenced in a study of graft-versus-host responses after intestinal transplantation. Only in-frame clones appear in the TCRdb table, and some are missing; sequencing was by immunoSEQ multiplex PCR. The table records fewer than 20,000 clones, just under 95% of them present only once. The input for sequencing was PBMCs, taken 23 days after intestinal transplant. Receptors originate from a human patient who received an intestinal transplant, so some T cells may come from the graft donor. Each CDR3 is given with its conserved first and last residue. The D gene is left open where the match is weak. Clone size is shown for a subset of rows, as once, few, many or a class of expanded clone.

J gene	D gene	V gene	clone size	CDR3 DNA	CDR3 protein
TRBJ2-7	TRBD1	TRBV19	-	TGTGCCAGTAGTGCTCCGGGACAGGGGGCGCGAATCTACGAGCAGTACTTC	CASSAPGQGARIYEQYF
TRBJ2-3	TRBD2	TRBV11-3	-	TGTGGAGGGCCGGGACTAGCGTCGGATACGCAGTATTTT	CGGPGLASDTQYF
TRBJ2-4	-	TRBV11-2	-	TGTGCCAGCAGCTTAGAATATCTCGGACACATTCAGTACTTC	CASSLEYLGHIQYF
TRBJ2-1	-	TRBV10-3	-	TGTGCCATCAGTGAGACCACAGGCCCAGTCGGGTTCTTC	CAISETTGPVGFF
TRBJ2-5	-	TRBV7-3	-	TGTGCCAGCAGCTTAAACTGGGATTCGGGAGAGACCCAGTACTTC	CASSLNWDSGETQYF
TRBJ2-7	TRBD2	TRBV28	-	TGTGCCAGCAGTCCGGGACTAGCGATTTACGAGCAGTACTTC	CASSPGLAIYEQYF
TRBJ2-1	TRBD2	TRBV18	-	TGTGCCAGCTCACCGGATGGGGCGGGAGGGGCTGAATACAATGAGCAGTTCTTC	CASSPDGAGGAEYNEQFF
TRBJ1-2	-	TRBV28	-	TGTGCCAGCAGACGTGGGGTCCAGGGAGACTATGGCTACACCTTC	CASRRGVQGDYGYTF
TRBJ2-3	TRBD1	TRBV9	-	TGTGCCAGCAGCCTTCACCGGGACAGGGGCACAGATACGCAGTATTTT	CASSLHRDRGTDTQYF
TRBJ1-2	-	TRBV29-1	-	TGCAGCGTTGGGGCAGGGGATGGCTATGGCTACACCTTC	CSVGAGDGYGYTF
TRBJ2-3	TRBD2	TRBV4-2	-	TGTGCCAGCAGCCAAGGGACTAGCGGGAGCACAGATACGCAGTATTTT	CASSQGTSGSTDTQYF
TRBJ2-1	TRBD2	TRBV6-1	-	TGTGCCAGCATTCGAGGGAGGGCCCAACATGAGCAGTTCTTC	CASIRGRAQHEQFF
TRBJ1-4	-	TRBV5-6	-	TGTGCCAGCAGCCCGGGGCCGGGGGGGGGTGAAAAACTGTTTTTT	CASSPGPGGGEKLFF
TRBJ2-7	TRBD1	TRBV6-1	-	TGTGCCAGCACCTTGGACAGGGGAGACTACGAGCAGTACTTC	CASTLDRGDYEQYF
TRBJ2-3	-	TRBV4-1	-	TGCGCCAGCAGCCATATATCCACAGATACGCAGTATTTT	CASSHISTDTQYF
TRBJ2-7	TRBD1	TRBV5-1	-	TGCGCCAGCAGCTTTCGGACAGGAACCTACGAGCAGTACTTC	CASSFRTGTYEQYF
TRBJ2-3	TRBD1	TRBV10-3	-	TGTGCCATCAGTGAGTCGAGGACAGGGGACACAGATACGCAGTATTTT	CAISESRTGDTDTQYF
TRBJ2-7	TRBD2	TRBV14	-	TGTGCCAGCAGCCAAGACCTGGGACTAGCGGACTACGAGCAGTACTTC	CASSQDLGLADYEQYF
TRBJ2-3	-	TRBV25-1	-	TGTGCCAGCAGTGAATGGGACCCCACCTTAGTCACAGATACGCAGTATTTT	CASSEWDPTLVTDTQYF
TRBJ2-7	-	TRBV27	-	TGTGCCAGCAGTTGGGGACGGAGCTACGAGCAGTACTTC	CASSWGRSYEQYF
TRBJ2-3	TRBD2	TRBV4-2	few	TGTGCCAGCAGCCCCTCCTCTTTTAGCGGGAGAGAAACAGATACGCAGTATTTT	CASSPSSFSGRETDTQYF
TRBJ1-4	TRBD1	TRBV28	-	TGTGCCAGCAGTACTGCCACCAAACCGGGACAGGGGGGTGCGCATGAAAAACTGTTTTTT	CASSTATKPGQGGAHEKLFF
TRBJ1-1	-	TRBV2	-	TGTGCCAGCAGTGACGCAGGGGCGGGAGCTGAAGCTTTCTTT	CASSDAGAGAEAFF
TRBJ2-7	TRBD2	TRBV27	-	TGTGCCAGCAGTATCACCAGCGGGAGATTTCACGAGCAGTACTTC	CASSITSGRFHEQYF
TRBJ2-7	TRBD2	TRBV6-5	once	TGTGCCAGCAGAACCGGGACTAGCGGGAGCAACGAGCAGTACTTC	CASRTGTSGSNEQYF
TRBJ2-7	-	TRBV6-5	-	TGTGCCAGCAGTTCAATCCATGGGTCCTACGAGCAGTACTTC	CASSSIHGSYEQYF
TRBJ2-3	-	TRBV9	-	TGTGCCAGCAGCGTAGACAACCGGGCCCCCTCAGATACGCAGTATTTT	CASSVDNRAPSDTQYF
TRBJ2-3	TRBD2	TRBV10-3	-	TGTGCCATCAGCGGCACTAGCGGGAGTGGCGTAGATACGCAGTATTTT	CAISGTSGSGVDTQYF
TRBJ2-1	TRBD1	TRBV18	-	TGTGCCAGCTCACCGAAGCGGGACAGGGGTTTAGTGAATGAGCAGTTCTTC	CASSPKRDRGLVNEQFF
TRBJ2-3	TRBD1	TRBV9	-	TGTGCCAGCAGCGGGGGGACAGTAAGTTCCACAGATACGCAGTATTTT	CASSGGTVSSTDTQYF
TRBJ2-7	-	TRBV7-2	-	TGTGCCAGCGGCTACGAAGGAGGCTACGAGCAGTACTTC	CASGYEGGYEQYF
TRBJ1-1	-	TRBV10-1	-	TGCGCCAGCAGTGAGTCGTCACTGGCAGCTTTCTTT	CASSESSLAAFF
TRBJ2-5	-	TRBV2	-	TGTGCCAGCAGTGAAGCGAGGGGCCTCGCCGGGGAGACCCAGTACTTC	CASSEARGLAGETQYF
TRBJ2-1	-	TRBV7-2	-	TGTGCCAGCAGCGGTATTCTAGCGATCTACAATGAGCAGTTCTTC	CASSGILAIYNEQFF
TRBJ2-7	TRBD2	TRBV28	once	TGTGCCAGCAGAACTAGCGGGAGACTTTTC	CASRTSGRLF
TRBJ2-1	TRBD1	TRBV19	-	TGTGCCAGTAGTACGCGGACAGGGGGCAATGAGCAGTTCTTC	CASSTRTGGNEQFF
TRBJ2-5	-	TRBV25-1	-	TGTGCCAGCATATTGGAGACCCAGTACTTC	CASILETQYF
TRBJ2-7	-	TRBV5-4	-	TGTGCCAGCAGCTTGGAGCAGGGCAAAGGCCTTTACGAGCAGTACTTC	CASSLEQGKGLYEQYF
TRBJ2-1	TRBD2	TRBV5-1	-	TGCGCCAGCAGTCGTATAGCGGGAGATACCTACAATGAGCAGTTCTTC	CASSRIAGDTYNEQFF
TRBJ2-2	TRBD2	TRBV9	once	TGTGCCAGCAGCCTTTACGGACTAGCGGGATTCACCGGGGAGCTGTTTTTT	CASSLYGLAGFTGELFF
TRBJ2-1	-	TRBV5-1	-	TGCGCCAGCAGCTTGGAGGGGAACAATGAGCAGTTCTTC	CASSLEGNNEQFF
TRBJ2-2	TRBD1	TRBV10-3	-	TGTGCCATCAGTGATTACCCGGGACAGGGACTTCGGGAGCTGTTTTTT	CAISDYPGQGLRELFF
TRBJ2-1	-	TRBV5-4	-	TGTGCCAGCAGCTTGGGGTTCGGTACGTCAACTGATTTGCAGTTCTTC	CASSLGFGTSTDLQFF
TRBJ2-1	-	TRBV5-8	-	TGTGCCAGCAGCTTGGCTTCTAGCTCCTACAATGAGCAGTTCTTC	CASSLASSSYNEQFF
TRBJ2-7	-	TRBV5-4	-	TGTGCCAGCAGCTTGGAGGAAGGGCCTTTCGACGAGCAGTACTTC	CASSLEEGPFDEQYF
TRBJ2-7	-	TRBV27	-	TGTGCCAGCAGTTTACACTACAGCTCCTACGAGCAGTACTTC	CASSLHYSSYEQYF
TRBJ2-1	-	TRBV27	-	TGTGCCAGCGTTATAAACAATGAGCAGTTCTTC	CASVINNEQFF
TRBJ1-2	-	TRBV27	-	TGTGCCAGCAGTTTAGGGGGAAGCGGGCCCCCGGGCGGCTACACCTTC	CASSLGGSGPPGGYTF
TRBJ2-7	-	TRBV9	few	TGTGCCAGCAGCGGGGGGGCTAGTCCTCTTACAGAGCAGTACTTC	CASSGGASPLTEQYF
TRBJ2-1	-	TRBV7-2	-	TGTGCCAGCAGCTTAGGGGGGAGTCCAGGGAATGAGCAGTTCTTC	CASSLGGSPGNEQFF
TRBJ2-7	-	TRBV19	-	TGTGCCAGTAGTATAGATCTATCGGGGCAAGGGGAATTCTACGAGCAGTACTTC	CASSIDLSGQGEFYEQYF
TRBJ2-1	-	TRBV6-6	-	TGTGCCAGCAGTTCCCACAATGAGCAGTTCTTC	CASSSHNEQFF
TRBJ1-4	TRBD1	TRBV28	-	TGTGCCAGCAGTTTCCCCACTTATGCCCTTGACAGGGGGCACCCAACTAATGAAAAACTGTTTTTT	CASSFPTYALDRGHPTNEKLFF
TRBJ2-1	-	TRBV2	-	TGTGCCAGCAGTGAAATGACATCCTACAATGAGCAGTTCTTC	CASSEMTSYNEQFF
TRBJ2-7	-	TRBV15	-	TGTGCCACCAGCAGTACGGAATCCTACGAGCAGTACTTC	CATSSTESYEQYF
TRBJ2-7	-	TRBV18	once	TGTGCCAGCTCACCGAACCTGGGATACGAGCAGTACTTC	CASSPNLGYEQYF
TRBJ2-1	-	TRBV28	-	TGTGCCAGCAGCCCCACCCCACGGACCGCAACAAAAGTAATTAACAATGAGCAGTTCTTC	CASSPTPRTATKVINNEQFF
TRBJ1-4	TRBD1	TRBV4-2	-	TGTGCCAGCAGCCAAGAGGGACAGGGAGATGAAAAACTGTTTTTT	CASSQEGQGDEKLFF
TRBJ2-5	-	TRBV18	-	TGTGCCAGCTCCTCGGTTGGGGAGACCCAGTACTTC	CASSSVGETQYF